Given below is one T cell receptor beta chain in context. Its antigen is still unknown. Base qualities were left out, and no much larger clone turns up one base away. This sample stems from a study of T cell responses to AZD1222 COVID-19 vaccine (dated by TCRdb to 2020 to 2022). For the study in its entirety: A total of just over 230 trial participants underwent TCR sequencing, of whom 200 to 220 received two doses of AZD1222 and 26 received two doses of the MenACWY control vaccine. Trial participants were enrolled by age into 18-55, 56-69 and 70-plus year subgroups, with approximately 160, 26 and 62 TCR-sequenced participants respectively.

Per the publication, the time point label means: about 28 days (+/-7) after the second vaccine dose. AZD1222 recipients with second doses at about 4 weeks or about 12 weeks were pooled, because spike-specific TCR depth and breadth did not differ between schedules. The vaccinee samples were drawn from two UK trials, COV001 and COV002, one of which was a single-blind randomized controlled phase 2/3 trial testing AZD1222 (ChAdOx1 nCoV-19) in healthy adults. For TCRbeta chain sequencing, PBMC samples were collected from trial participants at day 0 and at day 28 after the second dose. V is pruned by 4 bases and J by 2 bases, leaving 8 bases of the junction without a gene match. Counted from cysteine to phenylalanine, this CDR3 has 16 amino acids. This entry keeps only the CDR3 DNA: 48 bases, framed from base 1. The germline V gene provides CDR1 KGHDR and CDR2 SFDVKD. Overall study results and their limits: Spike-specific TCR breadth and depth rose significantly after two AZD1222 doses compared with day 0 and with MenACWY recipients. Vaccine-associated CD4 TCRs spanned the whole spike protein, with dominant responses in regions 160-218 and 743-854. In the small 56-69-year group, the increase in depth fell short of significance, most likely because of low power. Participants were mostly white British and included more females than males, and it was suggested by the authors that clonal diversity may have been underestimated. Epitopes outside the regions mutated in the B.1.351 and B.1.1.7 variants were reportedly recognized by nearly half of the unique spike-specific TCRs. Because no samples from the day 14 peak response were available, repertoires could be characterized only after the peak T cell response. Conclusions about previously exposed vaccinees are limited, since just a handful of AZD1222 recipients were seropositive for SARS-CoV-2 at baseline.

The CDR3 regions of human TCRbeta chains were analyzed by immunosequencing. On the authors' methods: Repertoire TCRs were checked for matches against a reference library of SARS-CoV-2-specific TCRs that had been generated using the MIRA antigen-specificity platform. Breadth was defined as the fraction of unique TCRs that were SARS-CoV-2-associated, and depth was defined as the fraction of total T cells that were SARS-CoV-2-associated. Using the MIRA data, each spike-specific TCR was assigned both to the spike region to which the TCR was reactive and to a CD4 or CD8 class. Log10-transformed breadth and depth values were compared by one-way ANOVA with Sidak's multiple comparisons tests. This is the immuneACCESS table as TCRdb keeps it, with only in-frame sequences that have V and J called. A part of the clones is gone; compared with another copy, unresolved V genes explain less than half, and the rest is unexplained. The DNA was the basis for D and trimming; V, J and clone size are from that table. The sample records roughly 150,000 clones, about 90% of which are singletons. The ten largest clones capture approximately 3.8% of the sample.

This specimen consisted of peripheral blood, obtained 28 days after the second AZD1222 dose. The TCR sequence derives from an adult who received the AZD1222 COVID-19 vaccine. The chain is encoded by TRBV24-1 joined to TRBJ2-3, with TRBD2 matching 7 junction bases. CDR3 protein: CATSDPPGGSTDTQYF. The DNA is TGTGCCACCAGTGACCCTCCCGGGGGGTCCACAGATACGCAGTATTTT.